Shown below are 20 T cell receptor beta chains from a single sample sequenced in a study of regulatory T cells in long-lasting Graves disease. iRepertoire HTBI primers and Arm-PCR of CDR3 regions built TCR beta libraries. Each CDR3 protein gets one entry after TCRdb re-called the multiplex PCR reads with MiXCR. The sample records a few hundred thousand distinct CDR3 sequences, roughly a fifth being singletons. Time point described: persistent/refractory GD, antithyroid drugs over 5 years with positive TRAb. Preparation of the TCR library used RNA extracted from PBMCs. The source material was peripheral blood mononuclear cells (PBMCs), sampled when the disease was refractory, from a patient treated with antithyroid drugs. The receptors were gathered from a female donor with Graves disease.

The chain is built from TRBV5-1 and TRBJ2-7; 12 nucleotides agree with TRBD1. J gave up 6 bases and V 6 bases, and 10 bases lay outside the gene matches. Per the germline V gene, CDR1 is SGHRS and CDR2 is YFSETQ. The CDR3 length is 15 residues. Here the CDR3 reads CASTRGDRGLVEQYF. CDR3 DNA: TGCGCCAGCACCCGGGGGGACAGGGGGCTGGTCGAGCAGTACTTC.

This clonotype came up many times. This rearrangement joins TRBV7-2 to TRBJ2-2; a possible D gene is TRBD2 (6 bases). In germline, CDR1 is SGHTA, CDR2 FQGNSA. V shed 1 base and J shed 6 bases, with 6 bases lying between them. This CDR3 is 13 amino acids long. The CDR3 loop is CASSLGGAGELFF. The CDR3 DNA is TGTGCCAGCAGCTTAGGGGGGGCCGGGGAGCTGTTTTTT.

V is TRBV11-2 and J is TRBJ1-4, with D maybe TRBD1 (6 bases). Germline lookup yields CDR1 SGHAT and CDR2 FQNNGV. The length of the CDR3 is 15 residues. V was pared by 2 bases and J by 3 bases, with 10 bases between. The CDR3 nucleotides are TGTGCCAGCAGCTTATACGGGGGGCCTAATGAAAAACTGTTTTTT. Encoded protein: CASSLYGGPNEKLFF.

The rearrangement joins TRBV7-9 to TRBJ2-4, with D uncertain. Germline CDR1 reads SEHNR; CDR2 reads FQNEAQ (reference sequence). V lost 5 bases and J 6 bases, leaving 14 bases between the germline ends. This CDR3 comprises 14 residues. The DNA of the CDR3 is TGTGCCAGCAGCAGTACCCCGGGTGGAAACATTCAGTACTTC. Protein product: CASSSTPGGNIQYF.

A note on this clonotype: A much larger clone differs by one base, so this may be a read error. The chain employs TRBV13 and TRBJ1-5, with a possible D match to TRBD1 (5 bases). Germline CDR1 and CDR2: PRHDT and FYEKMQ (reference sequence). The CDR3 loop spans 14 amino acids. The CDR3 reads CASSIGGNNQLQHF. The CDR3 DNA is TGTGCCAGCAGCATCGGGGGGAACAATCAGCTCCAGCATTTT.

V usage is TRBV20-1 and J usage is TRBJ2-1, with D perhaps TRBD1 or TRBD2 (5 bases each). Trimming removed 4 bases from V and 3 bases from J, with 16 bases in between. Germline CDR1 is DFQATT and CDR2 is SNEGSKA (reference sequence). CDR3 length: 15 amino acids. The CDR3 DNA is TGCAGTGCTACCCGAGGGATGGGGGTCTACAATGAGCAGTTCTTC. This translates into CSATRGMGVYNEQFF.

In its sample, this clonotype was seen many times. The chain is built from TRBV29-1 and TRBJ2-5; no clear D gene. Germline V gene sequence: CDR1 SQVTM, CDR2 ANQGSEA. Trimming stripped 7 bases from V and 2 bases from J, with 20 bases between. This CDR3 has 15 amino acids. CDR3 nucleotide sequence: TGCAGCGCAAGTGTCGGTCAAGGGTCGCAAGAGACCCAGTACTTC. It specifies CSASVGQGSQETQYF.

The chain joins TRBV6-1 to TRBJ1-3; D remains ambiguous. V was cut by 5 bases and J by 2 bases, with 10 bases left in between. This CDR3 is 14 amino acids long. Per germline, CDR1 MNHNS and CDR2 SASEGT. The DNA for the CDR3 is TGTGCCAGCAGTCCGGGAATTACTGGAAACACCATATATTTT. It is translated as CASSPGITGNTIYF.

The V and J genes are TRBV19 and TRBJ1-4, with D perhaps TRBD1 (5 bases). CDR1 is LNHDA and CDR2 is SQIVND in the germline V gene (reference sequence). Trimming stripped 3 bases from V and 5 bases from J, with 13 bases between. The CDR3 is 15 residues long. The CDR3 here is CASSIWGRENEKLFF. Written as DNA, the CDR3 is TGTGCCAGTAGTATCTGGGGACGGGAAAATGAAAAACTGTTTTTT.

This clonotype has a count of ten or more. The CDR3 DNA sequence: TGCAGTGCTAGACCCCAGACAGGGGCGCAAGAGACCCAGTACTTC. This codes for CSARPQTGAQETQYF. The rearrangement links TRBV20-1 to TRBJ2-5, with TRBD1 matching over 8 bases. The CDR3 length is 15 residues. V shed 2 bases and J 2 bases; nucleotides not matched to a gene: 7. Germline V gives CDR1 DFQATT, CDR2 SNEGSKA (reference sequence).

This clonotype was seen a handful of times. This rearrangement joins TRBV7-2 to TRBJ1-5, with a tentative D call TRBD1 (6 bases). Germline CDR1 SGHTA, CDR2 FQGNSA. This CDR3 region has 15 residues. V shed 4 bases and J shed 2 bases, with 12 bases lying between them. The CDR3 is CASSSYRARNQPQHF. CDR3 nucleotide sequence: TGTGCCAGCAGCTCCTACAGGGCGCGCAATCAGCCCCAGCATTTT.

In the case of this clonotype: This sequence may be a read error, since a much larger clone differs from it by one base. The V call is TRBV27, the J call TRBJ1-2; 7 nucleotides match TRBD1. Per the germline V gene, CDR1 is MNHEY and CDR2 is SMNVEV (reference sequence). V was pared by 3 bases and J by 4 bases, with 2 bases of the junction left unmatched. The CDR3 extends over 13 amino acids. The chain's CDR3 is CASSFKGAYGYTF. The DNA of the CDR3 is TGTGCCAGCAGTTTTAAGGGGGCCTATGGCTACACCTTC.

The V call is TRBV19, the J call TRBJ2-7, with D unclear. CDR1 and CDR2 from the germline V gene are LNHDA and SQIVND (reference sequence). Between the trimmed V and J ends, which lost 1 base and 7 bases, there was a span of 17 bases. The CDR3 has 15 residues. The CDR3 is CASSIGSTPLWEQYF. The CDR3 DNA is TGTGCCAGTAGTATAGGTTCTACCCCACTTTGGGAGCAGTACTTC.

This clonotype was found many times. This chain uses TRBV6-1 with TRBJ1-2; D unclear. This CDR3 spans 14 amino acids. V gave up 6 bases and J gave up 0 bases, with 11 bases separating them. Looked up from germline, CDR1 is MNHNS and CDR2 is SASEGT. The CDR3 loop is CASSAGRSNYGYTF. The CDR3 DNA is TGTGCCAGCAGCGCTGGACGGTCTAACTATGGCTACACCTTC.

The DNA of the CDR3 is TGCAGTGCTAGAGATTTGGGACTAGCGGGATACTACGAGCAGTACTTC. This sequence encodes CSARDLGLAGYYEQYF. The V and J genes are TRBV20-1 and TRBJ2-7, with 13 positions matching TRBD2. With V trimmed by 0 bases and J by 3 bases, 5 bases remained unmatched. The CDR3 length is 16 residues. Germline CDR1 is DFQATT and CDR2 is SNEGSKA (reference sequence).

This sequence joins TRBV20-1 and TRBJ2-7; 10 bases map to TRBD1. Germline assignment: CDR1 DFQATT and CDR2 SNEGSKA (reference sequence). The CDR3 covers 13 residues. Trimming at V came to 6 bases and at J to 5 bases, leaving 7 bases not matched to a gene. CDR3 in amino acids: CSAAGQGLNEQYF. The DNA for the CDR3 is TGCAGTGCCGCGGGACAGGGGCTCAACGAGCAGTACTTC.

This clonotype was seen once. A single base separates this from a much larger clone, so it may be a read error. The chain links TRBV4-2 to TRBJ1-5; unclear D gene. The CDR3 runs 14 residues. V was pared by 0 bases and J by 1 base, with 4 bases between. The V gene's germline CDR1 is LGHNA and CDR2 YNFKEQ. CDR3 loop: CASSQDWSNQPQHF. The CDR3 nucleotides read TGTGCCAGCAGCCAAGATTGGAGCAATCAGCCCCAGCATTTT.

This clonotype has at least ten counts. The rearrangement uses TRBV29-1 and TRBJ2-5; D is possibly TRBD1 or TRBD2 (5 bases each). Germline CDR1 and CDR2: SQVTM and ANQGSEA. Trimming stripped 6 bases from V and 1 base from J, with 12 bases between. The CDR3 spans 13 residues. CDR3 sequence reads: CSVQKGTQETQYF. The CDR3 DNA sequence: TGCAGCGTACAGAAGGGGACCCAAGAGACCCAGTACTTC.

CDR3 protein: CASSQEEGLDDYGYTF. Here the CDR3 DNA reads TGCGCCAGCAGCCAAGAGGAGGGGCTCGACGACTATGGCTACACCTTC. The chain has TRBV4-1 and TRBJ1-2; possible D gene TRBD1, 5 bases. V lost 0 bases and J lost 3, with 14 bases in between. The germline V gene encodes CDR1 MGHRA and CDR2 YSYEKL. The CDR3 is made up of 16 amino acids.

This clonotype has ten or more counts. V usage is TRBV27 and J usage is TRBJ1-2; no clear D. V dropped 8 bases and J dropped 3 bases, with 10 bases sitting between them. Per the germline V gene, CDR1 is MNHEY and CDR2 is SMNVEV (reference sequence). The CDR3 covers 12 residues. CDR3 residues: CASRGPDYGYTF. CDR3 nucleotides: TGTGCCAGCCGGGGTCCTGACTATGGCTACACCTTC.